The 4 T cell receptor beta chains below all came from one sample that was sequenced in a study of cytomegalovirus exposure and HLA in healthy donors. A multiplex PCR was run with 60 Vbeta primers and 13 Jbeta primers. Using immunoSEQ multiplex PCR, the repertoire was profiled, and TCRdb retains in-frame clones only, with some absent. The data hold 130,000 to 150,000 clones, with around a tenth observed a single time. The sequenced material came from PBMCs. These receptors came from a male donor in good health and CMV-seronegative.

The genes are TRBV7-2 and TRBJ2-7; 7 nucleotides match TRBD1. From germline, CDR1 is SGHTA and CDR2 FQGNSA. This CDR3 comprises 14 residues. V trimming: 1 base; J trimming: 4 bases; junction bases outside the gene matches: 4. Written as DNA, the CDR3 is TGTGCCAGCAGCTTAGGGGGACAGATTTACGAGCAGTACTTC. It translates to CASSLGGQIYEQYF. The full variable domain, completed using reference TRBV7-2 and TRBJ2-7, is GAGVSQSPSNKVTEKGKDVELRCDPISGHTALYWYRQSLGQGLEFLIYFQGNSAPDKSGLPSDRFSAERTGGSVSTLTIQRTQQEDSAVYLCASSLGGQIYEQYFGPGTRLTVT.

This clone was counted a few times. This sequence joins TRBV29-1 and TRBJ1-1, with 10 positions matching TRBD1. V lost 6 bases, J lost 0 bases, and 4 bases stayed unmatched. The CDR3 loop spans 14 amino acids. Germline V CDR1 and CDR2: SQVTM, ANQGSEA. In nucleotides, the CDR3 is TGCAGCGTCGACAGGGGGCTCATGAACACTGAAGCTTTCTTT. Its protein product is CSVDRGLMNTEAFF.

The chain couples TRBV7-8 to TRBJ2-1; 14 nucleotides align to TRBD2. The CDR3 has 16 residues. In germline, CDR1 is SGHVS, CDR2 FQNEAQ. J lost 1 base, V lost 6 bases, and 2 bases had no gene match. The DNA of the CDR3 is TGTGCCAGCAGGGGACTAGCGGGAGTATCCTACAATGAGCAGTTCTTC. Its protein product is CASRGLAGVSYNEQFF.

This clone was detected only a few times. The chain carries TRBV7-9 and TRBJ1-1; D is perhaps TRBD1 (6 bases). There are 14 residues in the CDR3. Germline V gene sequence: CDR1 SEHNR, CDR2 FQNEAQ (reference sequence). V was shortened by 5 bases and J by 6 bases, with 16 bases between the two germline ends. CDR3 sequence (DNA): TGTGCCAGCAGCCCCGAAGGGGGTAGGTCTGAAGCTTTCTTT. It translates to CASSPEGGRSEAFF.